This T cell receptor beta chain was sequenced for a study of CD8 T cells in Susac syndrome. Random-hexamer reverse transcription was applied to about 0.45 to 1 ug RNA. TCRdb analysed the immunoSEQ multiplex PCR reads with MiXCR anew, one entry per CDR3 protein. This sample has approximately 79,000 distinct CDR3 sequences, with roughly 92% found just once. This clonotype was seen once. Unmatched junction bases numbered 8, after V lost 4 bases and J lost 4 bases. This CDR3 has 16 amino acids. Per germline, CDR1 SGHTA and CDR2 FQGNSA. The chain has TRBV7-2 and TRBJ2-7; 12 bases agree with TRBD2. The clonotype comes from a human donor with Susac syndrome. The sequenced sample was CD8+ T cells from PBMCs. The CDR3 protein is CASSSRTSGMGYEQYF. The DNA of the CDR3 is TGTGCCAGCAGCTCCCGGACTAGCGGGATGGGATACGAGCAGTACTTC.